The entry below describes one T cell receptor beta chain. The CDR3 extends over 15 amino acids. With 5 bases removed from V and 6 bases from J, the gap between germline ends came to 20 bases. In germline, CDR1 is SGHVS, CDR2 FNYEAQ. Both 60 Vbeta primers and 13 Jbeta primers went into the PCR. Sequencing was performed with immunoSEQ multiplex PCR; in TCRdb, only in-frame clones are kept and a portion is missing. This table has approximately 190,000 clones, roughly four fifths appearing once. These data originate in a study of cytomegalovirus exposure and HLA in healthy donors. This clonotype was obtained from a woman aged 18-29 years in good health and CMV-seropositive. The chain uses TRBV7-6 and TRBJ2-7; a possible D gene is TRBD1 (6 bases). Sequencing used PBMCs. In nucleotides, the CDR3 is TGTGCCAGCAGCCCCGGACAGATGGATCGATCCGAGCAGTACGTC. Translated: CASSPGQMDRSEQYV.